These 21 T cell receptor beta chains came from one sample sequenced in a study of blood T cell repertoires in COVID-19. The method was immunoSEQ multiplex PCR; TCRdb's version includes in-frame clones alone and lacks a portion of them. The data show nearly 110,000 clones, over 60% seen once. What was sequenced was peripheral blood. Every receptor here comes from a man between 65 and 85 years old with acute or convalescent COVID-19.

V is TRBV9 and J is TRBJ2-1; D is perhaps TRBD2 (6 bases). V shed 0 bases and J shed 5 bases, with 9 bases lying between them. Per the germline V gene, CDR1 is SGDLS and CDR2 is YYNGEE. CDR3 length equals 14 residues. The CDR3: CASSVARTNNEQFF. The CDR3 DNA reads as TGTGCCAGCAGCGTAGCCCGGACTAACAATGAGCAGTTCTTC.

The rearrangement links TRBV7-3 to TRBJ2-1; perhaps TRBD2 as D (6 bases). The germline V gene encodes CDR1 SGHTA and CDR2 FQGTGA. Trimming left V 5 bases short and J 4 bases short, with 12 bases between. This CDR3 has 14 residues. The CDR3 protein is CASSPSSAYNEQFF. The CDR3 DNA sequence: TGTGCCAGCAGCCCCTCTAGCGCTTACAATGAGCAGTTCTTC.

This clone was picked up a small number of times. This chain links TRBV19 with TRBJ1-4, with 7 bases fitting TRBD1. Germline V gives CDR1 LNHDA, CDR2 SQIVND (reference sequence). The CDR3 spans 14 residues. V lost 10 bases and J lost 4; bases outside the gene matches: 9. CDR3 in DNA: TGTGCCACATCGGATCAGGGGGGTAATGAAAAACTGTTTTTT. Translating it yields CATSDQGGNEKLFF.

The chain carries TRBV10-3 and TRBJ1-2; TRBD1 matches 9 bases. Per germline, CDR1 ENHRY and CDR2 SYGVKD. The CDR3 covers 15 residues. Trimming at V came to 5 bases and at J to 8 bases, leaving 12 bases not matched to a gene. CDR3 sequence (DNA): TGTGCCATCAGTATTACCGGGACAGGGATCATGGGCTACACCTTC. This gives the protein CAISITGTGIMGYTF.

This clone showed up just a few times. The V and J genes are TRBV5-1 and TRBJ2-5, with D possibly matching TRBD2 (6 bases). V was trimmed by 7 bases and J by 0 bases, leaving 16 bases between them. The CDR3 consists of 15 residues. The germline V gene encodes CDR1 SGHRS and CDR2 YFSETQ. In nucleotides, the CDR3 is TGCGCCAGCTTGATGGTTGGGGGGAACCAAGAGACCCAGTACTTC. It yields the protein CASLMVGGNQETQYF.

The chain joins TRBV5-4 to TRBJ1-1; D gene ambiguous. The CDR3 consists of 14 residues. Germline V gene lookup returns CDR1 SGHNT and CDR2 YYREEE (reference sequence). Trimming took 4 bases from V and 2 from J, leaving 12 bases between them. CDR3 protein: CASSIGGTNTEAFF. In DNA form, the CDR3 reads TGTGCCAGCAGCATCGGCGGCACCAACACTGAAGCTTTCTTT.

V is TRBV5-1 and J is TRBJ2-1, with a possible D match to TRBD2 (5 bases). V lost 0 bases and J lost 8, with 15 bases in between. The CDR3 sequence is 15 residues long. CDR1 and CDR2 (germline): SGHRS, YFSETQ. The CDR3 protein is CASSLGLSGSDEQFF. The CDR3 DNA follows: TGCGCCAGCAGCTTGGGGCTTTCGGGGTCCGATGAGCAGTTCTTC.

Here the CDR3 DNA reads TGTGCCAGCAGCGTAGGCTTGGACAGGGAGTTTTCTGGGGCCAACGTCCTGACTTTC. Amino acids: CASSVGLDREFSGANVLTF. The chain links TRBV9 to TRBJ2-6, with 8 bases matching TRBD1. The V gene end was trimmed by 0 bases and the J gene end by 1 base; junction bases not matched to a gene: 9. The CDR3 covers 19 residues. Germline V gene data show CDR1 as SGDLS and CDR2 as YYNGEE.

V usage is TRBV7-2 and J usage is TRBJ2-1, with D maybe TRBD2 (6 bases). Germline-derived CDR1 and CDR2 are SGHTA and FQGNSA. Trimming took off 5 bases at V and 12 bases at J, with 14 bases between the two ends. The CDR3 covers 12 residues. The CDR3 loop is CASSPPGGGQFF. The CDR3 nucleotides read TGTGCCAGCAGCCCTCCCGGGGGAGGGCAGTTCTTC.

The chain carries TRBV6-2 or TRBV6-3 and TRBJ2-3; 8 bases map to TRBD2. Germline V gene lookup returns CDR1 MNHEY and CDR2 SVGEGT. V gave up 5 bases and J gave up 2 bases; unmatched junction bases: 9. This CDR3 spans 16 amino acids. The CDR3 region has the DNA TGTGCCAGCAGTGGGGCCGGGACTAGAGACACAGATACGCAGTATTTT. Residues: CASSGAGTRDTDTQYF.

This chain uses TRBV6-6 with TRBJ1-3; TRBD1 matches at 7 bases. CDR3 length equals 15 residues. Germline loops: CDR1 MNHNY, CDR2 SVGAGI (reference sequence). V shed 5 bases and J 2 bases; nucleotides not matched to a gene: 6. The CDR3 region is CASSPPGTAGNTIYF. The CDR3 nucleotides read TGTGCCAGCAGTCCTCCTGGGACAGCTGGAAACACCATATATTTT.

This chain uses TRBV7-2 with TRBJ2-7; 10 bases map to TRBD1. Trimming at V came to 4 bases and at J to 4 bases, leaving 10 bases not matched to a gene. Germline assignment: CDR1 SGHTA and CDR2 FQGNSA. CDR3 length: 16 amino acids. The DNA for the CDR3 is TGTGCCAGCAGCTCTGCATCCGGGACAGGGGCGTACGAGCAGTACTTC. This codes for CASSSASGTGAYEQYF.

The V and J genes are TRBV6-1 and TRBJ2-1, with 9 positions matching TRBD2. The CDR3 contains 17 residues. The ends lost 4 bases at V and 8 bases at J; junction bases unmatched: 15. CDR1 MNHNS and CDR2 SASEGT come from the germline V gene. CDR3 in DNA: TGTGCCAGCAGTGGGGGGGTAGCGGGGGACCTCACCGATGAGCAGTTCTTC. This translates into CASSGGVAGDLTDEQFF.

The chain employs TRBV12-5 and TRBJ2-2, with D possibly being TRBD2 (7 bases). The CDR3 is made up of 15 amino acids. Germline values: CDR1 LGHNT, CDR2 FRNRAP. V was pared by 5 bases and J by 5 bases, with 15 bases between. CDR3 protein: CASGPRGAGTGELFF. The CDR3 DNA reads as TGTGCTAGTGGTCCCCGGGGGGCCGGGACCGGGGAGCTGTTTTTT.

The count of this clone is one. The V and J genes are TRBV6-5 and TRBJ2-3, with TRBD1 matching 9 bases. This CDR3 has 14 residues. Germline V gene sequence: CDR1 MNHEY, CDR2 SVGAGI. The V and J ends lost 5 bases and 1 base, in that order; junction bases with no gene match: 1. CDR3 bases: TGTGCCAGCAGTAGGACAGGGGGCACAGATACGCAGTATTTT. It specifies CASSRTGGTDTQYF.

This clone was counted only a few times. The chain is built from TRBV3-1 (or the pseudogene TRBV3-2) and TRBJ1-2; 9 bases line up with TRBD1. In germline, CDR1 is LGHDT, CDR2 YNNKEL (reference sequence). This CDR3 spans 18 amino acids. V was pared by 4 bases and J by 3 bases, with 15 bases of the junction left unmatched. In DNA form, the CDR3 reads TGTGCCAGCAGCCCAACAGGACAGGGGTTGAGGGGGCACTATGGCTACACCTTC. This sequence encodes CASSPTGQGLRGHYGYTF.

The V and J genes are TRBV7-2 and TRBJ1-2, with TRBD1 matching 9 bases. There are 15 residues in the CDR3. V gave up 5 bases and J gave up 6 bases; unmatched junction bases: 10. CDR1 and CDR2 (germline): SGHTA, FQGNSA. The DNA for the CDR3 is TGTGCCAGCAGCACCCGGACAGGGGCATCAAATGGCTACACCTTC. This gives the protein CASSTRTGASNGYTF. Looking up the rest from reference TRBV7-2 and TRBJ1-2 gives the full variable domain: GAGVSQSPSNKVTEKGKDVELRCDPISGHTALYWYRQSLGQGLEFLIYFQGNSAPDKSGLPSDRFSAERTGGSVSTLTIQRTQQEDSAVYLCASSTRTGASNGYTFGSGTRLTVV.

This chain connects TRBV27 to TRBJ1-3; D not certain. V was clipped by 6 bases and J by 0 bases, with 12 bases between them. The CDR3 spans 15 residues. Germline V CDR1 and CDR2: MNHEY, SMNVEV (reference sequence). In DNA form, the CDR3 reads TGTGCCAGCAGCCCAGGTGTTCTCTCTGGAAACACCATATATTTT. As protein: CASSPGVLSGNTIYF.

This sequence joins TRBV19 and TRBJ2-5; tentative D call: TRBD2 (6 bases). Germline assignment: CDR1 LNHDA and CDR2 SQIVND (reference sequence). V was shortened by 5 bases and J by 9 bases, with 10 bases between the two germline ends. The CDR3 covers 11 residues. CDR3 region: CASSYSGSQYF. CDR3 DNA: TGTGCCAGTAGTTACAGCGGGTCCCAGTACTTC. The full variable domain, its missing parts supplied by reference TRBV19 and TRBJ2-5, is DGGITQSPKYLFRKEGQNVTLSCEQNLNHDAMYWYRQDPGQGLRLIYYSQIVNDFQKGDIAEGYSVSREKKESFPLTVTSAQKNPTAFYLCASSYSGSQYFGPGTRLLVL.

The V call is TRBV29-1, the J call TRBJ1-3; TRBD1 agrees at 8 bases. The germline V gene has CDR1 SQVTM and CDR2 ANQGSEA. The CDR3 totals 14 residues. V lost 1 base and J lost 4; bases outside the gene matches: 3. The chain's CDR3 is CSVEGQGRGNTIYF. The DNA of the CDR3 is TGCAGCGTTGAAGGACAGGGGAGGGGAAACACCATATATTTT.

This chain joins TRBV5-1 and TRBJ2-2; D gene uncertain. Trimming took off 0 bases at V and 3 bases at J, with 6 bases between the two ends. The CDR3 has 14 residues. Germline assignment: CDR1 SGHRS and CDR2 YFSETQ. CDR3 coding DNA: TGCGCCAGCAGCTTGGGGCAAGACACCGGGGAGCTGTTTTTT. It yields the protein CASSLGQDTGELFF.